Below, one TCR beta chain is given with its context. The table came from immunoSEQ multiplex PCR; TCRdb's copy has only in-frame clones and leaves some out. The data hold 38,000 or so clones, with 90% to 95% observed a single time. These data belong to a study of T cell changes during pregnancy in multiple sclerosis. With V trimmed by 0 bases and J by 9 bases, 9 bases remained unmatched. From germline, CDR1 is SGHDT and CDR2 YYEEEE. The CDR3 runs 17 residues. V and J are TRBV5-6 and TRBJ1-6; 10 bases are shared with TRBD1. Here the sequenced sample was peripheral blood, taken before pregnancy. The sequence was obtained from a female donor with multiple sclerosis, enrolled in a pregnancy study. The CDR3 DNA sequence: TGTGCCAGCAGCTTGGAGGGACAGGGGCTAAGTGGTTCACCCCTCCACTTT. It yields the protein CASSLEGQGLSGSPLHF.